What follows are 30 T cell receptor beta chains derived from one specimen sequenced in a study of long-term antiretroviral therapy in people with HIV. The authors ran the immunoSEQ assay, v3.0, at survey level. Some clones are missing from TCRdb's copy, which holds only in-frame ones; the method was immunoSEQ multiplex PCR. This sample has more than 20,000 clones, with about 91% found just once. Sequenced material: unsorted PBMCs, taken 4.4 years after starting antiretroviral therapy. The receptors were gathered from a woman in her fifties or sixties with HIV.

The chain couples TRBV5-1 to TRBJ2-3, with a tentative D call TRBD1 (6 bases). The CDR3 runs 15 residues. CDR1 SGHRS and CDR2 YFSETQ come from the germline V gene. V was shortened by 0 bases and J by 0 bases, with 8 bases between the two germline ends. This CDR3 is CASSLGGRSTDTQYF. CDR3 nucleotide sequence: TGCGCCAGCAGCTTGGGGGGGCGTAGCACAGATACGCAGTATTTT. Complete variable domain (other parts from reference TRBV5-1 and TRBJ2-3): KAGVTQTPRYLIKTRGQQVTLSCSPISGHRSVSWYQQTPGQGLQFLFEYFSETQRNKGNFPGRFSGRQFSNSRSEMNVSTLELGDSALYLCASSLGGRSTDTQYFGPGTRLTVL.

The chain has TRBV4-1 and TRBJ2-3, with TRBD1 identical over 8 bases. The V gene's germline CDR1 is MGHRA and CDR2 YSYEKL. The CDR3 is 15 residues long. J gave up 1 base and V 3 bases, and 3 bases lay outside the gene matches. In DNA form, the CDR3 reads TGCGCCAGCAGCCATCCGACAGGGGGCACAGATACGCAGTATTTT. It translates to CASSHPTGGTDTQYF.

About this clone: The junction shows a germline mismatch at one end, possibly a read error. The chain has TRBV2 and TRBJ1-1; weak D call: TRBD1 (5 bases). CDR3 length: 14 amino acids. Germline CDR1 SNHLY, CDR2 FYNNEI. This CDR3 is CASSEGGRPQGPIW. CDR3 nucleotides: TGTGCCAGCAGTGAAGGGGGAAGGCCGCAGGGCCCAATCTGG.

The chain is built from TRBV5-5 and TRBJ1-1; D is undetermined. Germline values: CDR1 SGHKS, CDR2 YYEKEE (reference sequence). V lost 0 bases to trimming and J lost 8 bases, with 14 bases between them. This CDR3 comprises 14 residues. The CDR3 region has the DNA TGTGCCAGCAGCTTGGATCACGGAGGGATCGAAGCTTTCTTT. Translated, it gives CASSLDHGGIEAFF.

The rearrangement joins TRBV6-6 to TRBJ2-2; D gene unclear. V lost 6 bases and J 4 bases, leaving 6 bases between the germline ends. The CDR3 is 12 amino acids. Germline assignment: CDR1 MNHNY and CDR2 SVGAGI (reference sequence). As DNA, the CDR3 is TGTGCCAGCAGAAGACTCACCGGGGAGCTGTTTTTT. It translates to CASRRLTGELFF.

This clone came up once. V and J are TRBV6-6 and TRBJ1-6; no clear D. With 0 bases removed from V and 7 bases from J, the gap between germline ends came to 10 bases. The germline CDR1 and CDR2 sequences are MNHNY and SVGAGI (reference sequence). This CDR3 comprises 15 residues. The CDR3 DNA reads as TGTGCCAGCAGTTACTCGATGCTTATAAATTCACCCCTCCACTTT. This codes for CASSYSMLINSPLHF.

J is TRBJ1-2 and V is TRBV18, with 8 positions matching TRBD1. V lost 1 base, J lost 8 bases, and 6 bases stayed unmatched. Germline V gene lookup returns CDR1 KGHSH and CDR2 LQKENI. There are 14 residues in the CDR3. The CDR3 DNA is TGTGCCAGCTCACCACTGGGACAGGACGAGGGCTACACCTTC. Its translation is CASSPLGQDEGYTF.

The chain links TRBV6-5 to TRBJ1-1, with D unclear. Between the trimmed V and J ends, which lost 2 bases and 3 bases, there was a span of 10 bases. CDR1 is MNHEY and CDR2 is SVGAGI in the germline V gene. CDR3 length: 14 residues. CDR3 sequence reads: CASSYLGWDTEAFF. DNA of the CDR3: TGTGCCAGCAGTTACCTGGGCTGGGACACTGAAGCTTTCTTT.

J is TRBJ2-7 and V is TRBV7-9; TRBD2 aligns across 11 bases. J gave up 2 bases and V 4 bases, and 4 bases lay outside the gene matches. Germline CDR1 SEHNR, CDR2 FQNEAQ (reference sequence). The CDR3 extends over 15 amino acids. The CDR3 sequence is CASSSPTSGAYEQYF. CDR3 bases: TGTGCCAGCAGCTCCCCGACTAGCGGGGCCTACGAGCAGTACTTC.

The chain couples TRBV5-5 to TRBJ1-1; D remains unclear. Germline CDR1 and CDR2: SGHKS and YYEKEE (reference sequence). The CDR3 runs to 14 residues. V lost 4 bases, J lost 3 bases, and 13 bases lay in between. The CDR3 here is CASSRTIFYTEAFF. In DNA, the CDR3 is TGTGCCAGCAGCCGAACCATCTTCTACACTGAAGCTTTCTTT.

The V gene is TRBV6-1, the J gene TRBJ2-1, with 7 bases fitting TRBD1. The V gene end was trimmed by 6 bases and the J gene end by 7 bases; junction bases not matched to a gene: 3. The CDR3 is made up of 12 amino acids. In germline, CDR1 is MNHNS, CDR2 SASEGT. The CDR3 DNA sequence: TGTGCCAGCAGCTTGACAGGGAATGAGCAGTTCTTC. Residues: CASSLTGNEQFF.

The CDR3 nucleotides read TGTGCCAGCACCCCGGGACAGGGGACCTATGGCTACACCTTC. Residues: CASTPGQGTYGYTF. The chain employs TRBV5-6 and TRBJ1-2; 10 bases agree with TRBD1. Per germline, CDR1 SGHDT and CDR2 YYEEEE. J gave up 4 bases and V 6 bases, and 6 bases lay outside the gene matches. The CDR3 extends over 14 amino acids.

The gene calls are TRBV9 and TRBJ1-6; perhaps TRBD1 as D (6 bases). Germline values: CDR1 SGDLS, CDR2 YYNGEE. CDR3 length equals 14 residues. Trimming left V 2 bases short and J 10 bases short, with 13 bases between. CDR3 amino acids: CASSVDTGSSPLHF. The DNA for the CDR3 is TGTGCCAGCAGCGTTGACACAGGGTCCTCACCCCTCCACTTT.

V is TRBV2 and J is TRBJ2-7; D is unresolved. The CDR3 contains 12 residues. V lost 5 bases and J 2 bases, leaving 7 bases between the germline ends. Per germline, CDR1 SNHLY and CDR2 FYNNEI. CDR3 residues: CASSPGTYEQYF. CDR3 nucleotides: TGTGCCAGCAGTCCTGGAACCTACGAGCAGTACTTC.

V gene TRBV7-3 combines with J gene TRBJ2-7, with 7 positions matching TRBD2. V gave up 2 bases and J gave up 6 bases; unmatched junction bases: 7. This CDR3 comprises 14 residues. In germline, CDR1 is SGHTA, CDR2 FQGTGA. The CDR3 sequence: CASSLSPGEGEQYF. The CDR3 nucleotides are TGTGCCAGCAGCTTATCCCCCGGGGAGGGCGAGCAGTACTTC.

This clone was seen a few times. The chain recombines TRBV7-9 with TRBJ2-7; D remains ambiguous. The CDR3 consists of 15 residues. Germline CDR1 reads SEHNR; CDR2 reads FQNEAQ (reference sequence). Trimming removed 4 bases from V and 6 bases from J, with 19 bases in between. CDR3 protein: CASSSGTVISAEQYF. DNA of the CDR3: TGTGCCAGCAGCTCCGGCACCGTAATAAGTGCCGAGCAGTACTTC.

This clone has only a few counts. The chain couples TRBV7-3 to TRBJ2-5, with 8 bases that match TRBD1. This CDR3 has 15 residues. Germline V CDR1 and CDR2: SGHTA, FQGTGA. The ends lost 6 bases at V and 1 base at J; junction bases unmatched: 7. The CDR3, as DNA: TGTGCCAGCAGTCAGACAGGGGTCGGCCAAGAGACCCAGTACTTC. It codes for CASSQTGVGQETQYF.

The rearrangement links TRBV4-1 to TRBJ2-7; a weak D match, TRBD2 (6 bases). CDR3 length equals 16 residues. Per germline, CDR1 MGHRA and CDR2 YSYEKL. V lost 1 base to trimming and J lost 2 bases, with 15 bases between them. CDR3 sequence: CASSQGDLRITYEQYF. The CDR3 DNA follows: TGCGCCAGCAGCCAAGGGGACTTGAGGATCACCTACGAGCAGTACTTC.

The chain carries TRBV12-2 and TRBJ1-3. TRBV12-2 is flagged as a pseudogene. The CDR3 has 12 residues. The CDR3 here is CASRLKGNTIYF. In DNA, the CDR3 is TGTGCAAGTCGCTTAAAAGGAAACACCATATATTTT.

This chain links TRBV11-2 with TRBJ1-6, with D hard to call. The germline V and J ends were trimmed by 5 bases and 7 bases, with 15 bases remaining between them. Looked up from germline, CDR1 is SGHAT and CDR2 is FQNNGV. The CDR3 runs to 15 residues. The CDR3 DNA reads as TGTGCCAGCAGCCTTCCGGCAGGCGGAAATTCACCCCTCCACTTT. It is translated as CASSLPAGGNSPLHF.

This sequence joins TRBV4-3 and TRBJ2-3; TRBD2 agrees at 16 bases. CDR3 length equals 18 residues. Germline-derived CDR1 and CDR2 are LGHNA and YSLEER. V lost 0 bases and J lost 4; bases outside the gene matches: 4. This chain's CDR3 is CASSQEGLAGGWPDTQYF. The CDR3 DNA follows: TGCGCCAGCAGCCAAGAGGGACTAGCGGGGGGGTGGCCAGATACGCAGTATTTT.

The chain uses TRBV9 and TRBJ1-2, with TRBD1 as a possible D gene (5 bases). The CDR3 spans 13 residues. Germline V gene data show CDR1 as SGDLS and CDR2 as YYNGEE. V was cut by 7 bases and J by 8 bases, with 18 bases left in between. This CDR3 reads CASGRQGLGGYTF. The CDR3 DNA is TGTGCCAGCGGCAGGCAGGGTTTGGGCGGCTACACCTTC.

This clone came up a few times. V and J are TRBV6-5 and TRBJ2-5, with D tentatively TRBD1 (6 bases). The CDR3 loop spans 13 amino acids. Trimming shortened V by 0 bases and J by 8 bases, and 10 bases separated the two germline ends. CDR1 is MNHEY and CDR2 is SVGAGI in the germline V gene. The CDR3 DNA reads TGTGCCAGCAGTTACTCGATTGGGGGCACCCAGTACTTC. Protein: CASSYSIGGTQYF.

The genes are TRBV5-1 and TRBJ2-1, with D possibly TRBD2 on 6 matching bases. Trimming left V 2 bases short and J 4 bases short, with 13 bases between. Germline V gene sequence: CDR1 SGHRS, CDR2 YFSETQ. The CDR3 totals 15 residues. CDR3 nucleotide sequence: TGCGCCAGCAGCTTACGGCGGGGTTCTTACAATGAGCAGTTCTTC. Translation: CASSLRRGSYNEQFF.

The DNA for the CDR3 is TGTGCCTGGACCCAGGACAGTTGGGCCAACGTCCTGACTTTC. Its protein product is CAWTQDSWANVLTF. This rearrangement joins TRBV30 to TRBJ2-6; D perhaps matches TRBD1 (6 bases). The CDR3 runs 14 residues. V was trimmed by 4 bases and J by 5 bases, leaving 12 bases between them. Germline loops: CDR1 GTSNPN, CDR2 SVGIG (reference sequence).

CDR3 nucleotide sequence: TGTGCCAGCAGCTTAGGGGCAGGGGCGAACACTGAAGCTTTCTTT. Its protein is CASSLGAGANTEAFF. The chain uses TRBV7-9 and TRBJ1-1, with D possibly TRBD1 on 6 matching bases. This CDR3 has 15 residues. Trimming took 1 base from V and 1 from J, leaving 10 bases between them. Germline V gene lookup returns CDR1 SEHNR and CDR2 FQNEAQ (reference sequence). The full variable domain, with the rest looked up from reference TRBV7-9 and TRBJ1-1, is DTGVSQNPRHKITKRGQNVTFRCDPISEHNRLYWYRQTLGQGPEFLTYFQNEAQLEKSRLLSDRFSAERPKGSFSTLEIQRTEQGDSAMYLCASSLGAGANTEAFFGQGTRLTVV.

This chain joins TRBV2 and TRBJ1-6, with D maybe TRBD1 (5 bases). Between the trimmed V and J ends, which lost 7 bases and 7 bases, there was a span of 17 bases. The CDR3 is 15 residues long. Germline V CDR1 and CDR2: SNHLY, FYNNEI. The CDR3 sequence: CASTQFRATNSPLHF. CDR3 DNA sequence: TGTGCCAGCACCCAATTCAGGGCGACCAATTCACCCCTCCACTTT.

This rearrangement joins TRBV5-1 to TRBJ1-6; TRBD1 agrees at 8 bases. The CDR3 sequence is 15 residues long. After removal of 3 bases from V and 7 bases from J, the junction contained 6 bases not matched to a gene. From germline, CDR1 is SGHRS and CDR2 YFSETQ. CDR3 in DNA: TGCGCCAGCAGCTCGATGACAGGGGAGAATTCACCCCTCCACTTT. This sequence encodes CASSSMTGENSPLHF.

The V gene is TRBV4-1, the J gene TRBJ2-6; possible D gene TRBD1, 6 bases. The CDR3 is 17 amino acids. Germline values: CDR1 MGHRA, CDR2 YSYEKL. Trimming shortened V by 0 bases and J by 2 bases, and 11 bases separated the two germline ends. The CDR3 DNA sequence: TGCGCCAGCAGCCAAGAACGGCCAGGGGCTGGGGCCAACGTCCTGACTTTC. Amino acid sequence: CASSQERPGAGANVLTF.

The chain is built from TRBV2 and TRBJ1-4; 7 bases match TRBD1. The CDR3 contains 15 residues. The germline V gene has CDR1 SNHLY and CDR2 FYNNEI. J lost 8 bases, V lost 3 bases, and 9 bases had no gene match. Written as DNA, the CDR3 is TGTGCCAGCAGTGACCCGGACAGGCCGGGGGAAAAACTGTTTTTT. Translating it yields CASSDPDRPGEKLFF.